This entry lists 16 T cell receptor beta chains sequenced from one sample in a study of breast tumors, draining lymph nodes, adjacent tissues. Each CDR3 protein gets one entry after TCRdb re-called the multiplex PCR reads with MiXCR. The repertoire has about 180,000 distinct CDR3 sequences, about 30% of them found once; the top ten carry around 4.1%. The lymph nodes were axillary draining lymph nodes from breast cancer patients. The sequenced sample consisted of axillary lymph node tissue. The receptors come from a female donor with breast cancer. Some clones in this sample may be carry-over from other donors' samples.

Ten or more counts support this clonotype. The V call is TRBV7-3, the J call TRBJ2-3; D uncertain. The ends were cut back, 1 base at V and 2 bases at J, with 4 bases in the middle. This CDR3 spans 13 amino acids. Germline assignment: CDR1 SGHTA and CDR2 FQGTGA. Written as DNA, the CDR3 is TGTGCCAGCAGCTTAATACCCACAGATACGCAGTATTTT. This encodes CASSLIPTDTQYF.

The chain recombines TRBV29-1 with TRBJ1-4; D unclear. V dropped 7 bases and J dropped 5 bases, with 11 bases sitting between them. Per germline, CDR1 SQVTM and CDR2 ANQGSEA. The CDR3 contains 12 residues. The CDR3 nucleotides read TGCAGCGCTCCCACCACCAATGAAAAACTGTTTTTT. It encodes CSAPTTNEKLFF.

Note on this clonotype: Since a much larger clone is just one base distant, this may be a read error. The chain has TRBV5-8 and TRBJ2-3; 8 positions agree with TRBD2. The junction had 7 bases not matched to a gene; V was cut back by 2 bases and J by 2 bases. This CDR3 comprises 16 residues. Germline V gives CDR1 SGHTS, CDR2 YDEGEE. The CDR3 sequence is CASSLLAAGYTDTQYF. Written as DNA, the CDR3 is TGTGCCAGCAGCTTACTAGCGGCGGGGTACACAGATACGCAGTATTTT.

This clonotype was recorded many times. The rearrangement uses TRBV20-1 and TRBJ2-2; 11 bases line up with TRBD2. The CDR3 sequence is 15 residues long. CDR1 DFQATT and CDR2 SNEGSKA come from the germline V gene (reference sequence). V shed 3 bases and J 7 bases; nucleotides not matched to a gene: 7. CDR3 in amino acids: CSASITSGSGGELFF. In DNA, the CDR3 is TGCAGTGCTAGCATTACTAGCGGGAGTGGCGGGGAGCTGTTTTTT.

This clonotype has at least ten counts. The gene calls are TRBV14 and TRBJ2-7; 14 nucleotides agree with TRBD2. With V trimmed by 4 bases and J by 1 base, 3 bases remained unmatched. CDR1 is SGHDN, CDR2 FVKESK, per germline. The CDR3 is made up of 16 amino acids. The CDR3 DNA sequence: TGTGCCAGCAGCCTTCGACTAGCGGGAGGGTCCTACGAGCAGTACTTC. Translation gives CASSLRLAGGSYEQYF.

In this sample, this clonotype turned up many times. The chain employs TRBV18 and TRBJ2-1; 13 bases are a match to TRBD2. J was trimmed by 6 bases and V by 8 bases; bases with no gene match: 7. From germline, CDR1 is KGHSH and CDR2 LQKENI. The CDR3 totals 15 residues. The CDR3 DNA is TGTGCCAGCAAGACCGGGACTAGCGGGACCAATGAGCAGTTCTTC. Its protein is CASKTGTSGTNEQFF.

For this clonotype: This could be a read error, since a much larger clone is one nucleotide away. This rearrangement joins TRBV6-2 or TRBV6-3 to TRBJ1-5; D is ambiguous. With 5 bases removed from V and 11 bases from J, the gap between germline ends came to 10 bases. This CDR3 has 11 residues. Germline V gene sequence: CDR1 MNHEY, CDR2 SVGEGT. CDR3 sequence (DNA): TGTGCCAGCAGTGTGGGATCCGCCCAGCATTTT. Translating gives CASSVGSAQHF.

Details on this clonotype: A much larger clone sits a single nucleotide away, making a read error possible. The genes are TRBV6-6 and TRBJ2-7, with D uncertain. The V end was cut by 3 bases, the J end by 6 bases, with 15 bases between. The CDR3 totals 14 residues. The germline V gene has CDR1 MNHNY and CDR2 SVGAGI (reference sequence). The CDR3 sequence: CASSYVVSYCEQYF. The CDR3 bases are TGTGCCAGCAGTTATGTGGTCAGCTACTGCGAGCAGTACTTC.

A word on this clonotype: A much more abundant neighbour one base away suggests this may be a read error. The J gene is TRBJ2-7, the V gene TRBV27; no definite D call. V shed 8 bases and J shed 0 bases, with 11 bases lying between them. The CDR3 runs to 13 residues. Germline-derived CDR1 and CDR2 are MNHEY and SMNVEV (reference sequence). This CDR3 reads CASPPRSSYEQYF. The CDR3, as DNA: TGTGCCAGCCCCCCGCGGAGCTCCTACGAGCAGTACTTC.

In its sample, this clonotype was seen many times. The chain joins TRBV20-1 to TRBJ2-3; weak D call: TRBD2 (6 bases). Deletions cut 0 bases from V and 7 bases from J, with 20 bases between. The CDR3 consists of 16 residues. Germline-derived CDR1 and CDR2 are DFQATT and SNEGSKA (reference sequence). The CDR3 here is CSARDSSWRGTNTQYF. The CDR3 region has the DNA TGCAGTGCTAGAGATTCAAGTTGGCGGGGTACTAATACGCAGTATTTT.

Many counts were recorded for this clonotype. The chain links TRBV9 to TRBJ2-3; unclear D gene. The CDR3 runs to 13 residues. Germline-derived CDR1 and CDR2 are SGDLS and YYNGEE. The V gene lost 4 bases and the J gene lost 0 bases, with 6 bases spanning the gap. The CDR3 DNA reads TGTGCCAGCAGCACAACTAGCACAGATACGCAGTATTTT. The encoded protein is CASSTTSTDTQYF.

This clonotype appeared many times. The chain combines TRBV19 with TRBJ2-1, with D uncertain. This CDR3 region has 14 residues. From germline, CDR1 is LNHDA and CDR2 SQIVND (reference sequence). Deletions cut 4 bases from V and 6 bases from J, with 13 bases between. In nucleotides, the CDR3 is TGTGCCAGTAGTACCTACGAAAGCCCCAATGAGCAGTTCTTC. Translation gives CASSTYESPNEQFF.

For this clonotype: The CDR3 ends on some other residue instead of the conserved phenylalanine or tryptophan, so this is likely a read error. The DNA is left out, because the CDR3 cannot be placed on it with certainty; the CDR3 is given as TCRdb lists it. The gene calls are TRBV7-9 and TRBJ1-2; TRBD1 is the table's D call and was not checked against the DNA. Germline CDR1 and CDR2: SEHNR and FQNEAQ (reference sequence). A total of 10 residues make up the CDR3, ends included. The CDR3 protein is CASSDRQRDT.

This clonotype was counted many times. The chain couples TRBV6-6 to TRBJ1-6; a weak D match, TRBD1 (6 bases). Trimming took 3 bases from V and 9 from J, leaving 24 bases between them. This CDR3 has 18 amino acids. Germline V gene sequence: CDR1 MNHNY, CDR2 SVGAGI (reference sequence). CDR3 region: CASSYGQPIFYSGSPLHF. The CDR3 DNA sequence: TGTGCCAGCAGTTATGGACAGCCTATCTTCTATAGCGGTTCACCCCTCCACTTT.

This clonotype has a count of ten or more. V usage is TRBV24-1 and J usage is TRBJ2-2, with unresolved D. Germline CDR1 KGHDR, CDR2 SFDVKD. V shed 4 bases and J shed 1 base, with 9 bases lying between them. The CDR3 length is 15 residues. CDR3 sequence: CATSELGRNTGELFF. The CDR3 DNA reads as TGTGCCACCAGTGAACTTGGACGGAACACCGGGGAGCTGTTTTTT.

The chain joins TRBV7-9 to TRBJ1-1; 9 bases map to TRBD1. The junction had 7 bases not matched to a gene; V was cut back by 4 bases and J by 4 bases. Germline loops: CDR1 SEHNR, CDR2 FQNEAQ (reference sequence). This CDR3 region has 15 residues. Here the CDR3 reads CASSSRTGVSTEAFF. In DNA form, the CDR3 reads TGTGCCAGCAGCTCCCGGACAGGGGTAAGCACTGAAGCTTTCTTT.